This TCR beta chain was captured by sequencing in a study of T cell repertoires in cytomegalovirus infection. Study details: It was the public TCR beta signatures that indicated both CMV infection and matching HLA type.

The CDR3 runs 13 residues. The V gene lost 7 bases and the J gene lost 7 bases, with 16 bases spanning the gap. General observations from the study: What dominated the ex vivo response were HLA-C-restricted CMV-specific TCR beta clonotypes. The cumulative frequency of public TCR beta families distinguished individuals who carried CMV together with the relevant HLA.

This clonotype showed up many times. Its antigen is undetermined. In TCRdb, the reads were re-called with MiXCR into one record per CDR3 protein. The sample consists of roughly 280,000 distinct CDR3 sequences, approximately 9.2% of them appearing once. The sample taken for sequencing was PBMCs. The J gene is TRBJ1-1, the V gene TRBV12-3 or TRBV12-4; D is unclear. This sequence was found in a human donor in good health (CMV status not recorded). Some clones in this sample may be carry-over from other donors' samples. CDR3 region: CASNYVDGYEAFF. The CDR3 DNA reads as TGTGCCAGCAACTACGTGGACGGGTATGAAGCTTTCTTT.